This is a list of T cell receptor beta chains from one sample in a study of T cell repertoires in aging, cancer and after chemotherapy. TCRdb recomputed calls from the multiplex PCR reads with MiXCR, one row per CDR3 protein. In the table there are about 9,300 distinct CDR3 sequences, less than 55% of which are singletons. Sequenced input: blood. Source of these receptors: a human donor in good health. Both conserved end residues are part of each CDR3. Clone size is stated in some rows and not others, as once, few, many or a class when expanded.

V gene	J gene	clone size	CDR3 length	CDR3 protein
TRBV12-3/TRBV12-4	TRBJ1-5	NA	15	CASSRQVAGNQPQHF
TRBV6-1	TRBJ2-5	NA	15	CASRPSGGGQETQYF
TRBV5-1	TRBJ2-7	NA	16	CASSLGRDSSSYEQYF
TRBV12-3/TRBV12-4	TRBJ2-5	NA	16	CASSIRRTGNFETQYF
TRBV6-4	TRBJ2-1	NA	15	CASSGETSGYNEQFF
TRBV4-3	TRBJ1-5	NA	13	CASSPGQYQPQHF
TRBV7-2	TRBJ2-1	NA	15	CASSLEASGMGEQFF
TRBV6-1	TRBJ2-2	NA	16	CASSTRGPANTGELFF
TRBV19	TRBJ1-5	NA	15	CASSILQGAGQPQHF
TRBV5-8	TRBJ2-1	NA	13	CASSLGGGYEQFF
TRBV7-2	TRBJ1-2	NA	11	CASSLVGGYTF
TRBV7-9	TRBJ2-1	NA	14	CASSLTSGSYEQFF
TRBV24-1	TRBJ2-1	NA	12	CATSDYSEGQFF
TRBV18	TRBJ1-6	NA	15	CASSTFGGTNSPLHF
TRBV6-1	TRBJ1-6	once	14	CASTAGTGERPLHF
TRBV19	TRBJ1-1	few	12	CASSNPGTEAFF
TRBV6-5	TRBJ1-1	NA	13	CASSPKVGSQAFF
TRBV5-4	TRBJ2-3	NA	15	CASSFQPLLTDTQYF
TRBV6-1	TRBJ1-1	NA	14	CAISEPAAGTEAFF
TRBV29-1	TRBJ1-2	NA	12	CSVGDGNYGYTF
TRBV12-3/TRBV12-4	TRBJ1-2	NA	11	CASSLGYGYTF
TRBV6-5	TRBJ1-5	NA	16	CASRTGTGGSNQPQHF
TRBV19	TRBJ2-3	few	15	CASSHDSGATDTQYF
TRBV6-1	TRBJ1-1	NA	15	CASSDYQGGGTEAFF
TRBV20-1	TRBJ2-7	NA	15	CSARHDSAWYYEQYF
TRBV27	TRBJ2-3	NA	14	CASRLAGAGNTQYF
TRBV6-5	TRBJ2-3	NA	12	CASTPGSDTQYF
TRBV5-5	TRBJ2-3	NA	14	CASSLQGATDTQYF
TRBV27	TRBJ2-6	NA	18	CASSLSADRYSGANVLTF
TRBV6-5	TRBJ2-7	NA	15	CASSPSGTGSYEQYF
TRBV12-3/TRBV12-4	TRBJ2-7	NA	14	CASSLARGYYEQYF
TRBV6-1	TRBJ2-2	few	15	CAISDQGKTTGELFF
TRBV20-1	TRBJ2-1	NA	16	CSARVLIAGTYNEQFF
TRBV5-6	TRBJ2-2	NA	16	CASSSGTSGATGELFF
TRBV6-5	TRBJ1-2	NA	16	CASSGRWGGGDYGYTF
TRBV29-1	TRBJ2-6	few	16	CSVAKSGMAGANVLTF
TRBV6-5	TRBJ1-1	NA	14	CASLGTGGETEAFF
TRBV12-3/TRBV12-4	TRBJ2-6	few	14	CASSLSSGANVLTF
TRBV4-3	TRBJ2-3	NA	15	CASSQHRDRTDTQYF
TRBV12-3/TRBV12-4	TRBJ2-5	NA	13	CASSFSGVETQYF
TRBV6-5	TRBJ1-1	NA	11	CASSHRGAAFF
TRBV18	TRBJ2-2	few	16	CASSRQGGMNTGELFF
TRBV20-1	TRBJ2-1	NA	17	CSARDGGGTQSYNEQFF
TRBV6-6	TRBJ2-5	NA	16	CASSRSRDAGQETQYF
TRBV29-1	TRBJ2-7	NA	13	CSTSGTGGEEQYF
TRBV5-6	TRBJ1-4	NA	15	CASSLAPGRGEKLFF
TRBV4-1	TRBJ1-5	NA	14	CASSLGQENQPQHF
TRBV5-5	TRBJ2-1	NA	12	CAGLLQDMEQFF
TRBV6-1	TRBJ1-2	few	13	CASSRRQGNGYTF